The entry that follows covers one TCR beta chain sequence. What it binds is not known. These data belong to a study of monozygotic twins with inflammatory bowel disease. Study-wide points: In the analysis, different T cell subtypes could not be told apart.

Nested PCRs of about 17 and 10 cycles, two in total, were run on TCRalpha and TCRbeta cDNA. TCRdb re-called the 5' RACE reads and catalogs CDR3 proteins one per entry, DNA excluded. Its table records about 210,000 distinct CDR3 sequences. The length of the CDR3 is 13 residues. The germline V gene encodes CDR1 KGHDR and CDR2 SFDVKD. The clonotype originates from a human donor with ulcerative colitis or Crohn's disease, or a healthy co-twin of an affected twin (not recorded which). Sequencing was done on a sample of blood. The rearrangement uses TRBV24-1 and TRBJ2-7; TCRdb outputs TRBD1, but without DNA this stays unchecked. CDR3 in amino acids: CATSDGTVYEQYF.